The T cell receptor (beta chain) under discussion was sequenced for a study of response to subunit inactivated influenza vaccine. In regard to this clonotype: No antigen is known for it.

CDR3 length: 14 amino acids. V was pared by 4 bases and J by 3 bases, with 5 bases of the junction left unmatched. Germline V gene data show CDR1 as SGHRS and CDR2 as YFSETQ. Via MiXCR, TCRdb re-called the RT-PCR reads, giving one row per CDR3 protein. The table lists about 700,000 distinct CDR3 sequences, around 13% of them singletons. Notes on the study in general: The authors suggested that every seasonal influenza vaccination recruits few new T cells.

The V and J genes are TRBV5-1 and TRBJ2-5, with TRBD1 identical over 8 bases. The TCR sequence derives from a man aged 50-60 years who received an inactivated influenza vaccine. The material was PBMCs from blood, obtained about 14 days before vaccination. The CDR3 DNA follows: TGCGCCAGCAGCCCGGGACAGGCGGAAGAGACCCAGTACTTC. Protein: CASSPGQAEETQYF.